Following are 32 T cell receptor beta chains from one sample sequenced in a study of CXCR3-negative and CXCR3-positive naive CD8 T cells. Study conclusions and caveats: Relative to CXCR3-negative naive cells, CXCR3-positive naive cells had more hydrophobic TRB CDR3s.

UMI-labeled TRB cDNA libraries were prepared by 5' RACE. Following a re-call of the 5' RACE reads, TCRdb has one entry per CDR3 protein and lacks DNA. The sample's table shows thousands of distinct CDR3 sequences. Antigen specificity for these receptors is unknown. Source material: naive CXCR3+ CD8+ T cells from blood. Subset: CD45RO-CCR7+CD27+CD95- naive CD8+ T cells expressing CXCR3 (TNR3+). Receptors originate from a human donor in good health. Some clones in this sample may be carry-over from other donors' samples.

The rearrangement uses TRBV20-1 and TRBJ1-1; TCRdb proposes TRBD1, but this gene call is untestable without DNA. The CDR3 has 15 amino acids. In germline, CDR1 is DFQATT, CDR2 SNEGSKA (reference sequence). CDR3 loop: CSARGGGTMNTEAFF.

This clonotype shows up as medium-sized by frequency. This chain's CDR3 is CSVGPDRLPPQETQYF. V gene TRBV29-1 combines with J gene TRBJ2-5; TCRdb's assignment of TRBD1 cannot be checked, as there is no DNA. Germline V gene sequence: CDR1 SQVTM, CDR2 ANQGSEA. The CDR3 totals 16 residues.

This clonotype shows up as medium-sized by frequency. The CDR3: CSVRGQGYRVQYF. The rearrangement joins TRBV29-1 to TRBJ2-7; the D call of TRBD1 rests on TCRdb alone, since no DNA is present to check it. The germline V gene encodes CDR1 SQVTM and CDR2 ANQGSEA. CDR3 length: 13 residues.

Its frequency marks this clonotype as large. The rearrangement joins TRBV7-3 to TRBJ2-7; TCRdb's assignment of TRBD1 cannot be checked, as there is no DNA. This CDR3 is built from 17 residues. Germline V CDR1 and CDR2: SGHTA, FQGTGA. The CDR3 loop is CASSLTPISGTPYEQYF.

This clonotype counts as medium-sized by frequency. This sequence joins TRBV29-1 and TRBJ2-1; TCRdb's assignment of TRBD1 cannot be checked, as there is no DNA. The V gene's germline CDR1 is SQVTM and CDR2 ANQGSEA. There are 15 residues in the CDR3. The CDR3 loop is CSVDDRGTSYNEQFF.

In terms of frequency, this clonotype is medium-sized. The gene calls are TRBV29-1 and TRBJ2-2; the TRBD1 assignment by TCRdb is unverifiable without DNA. Per germline, CDR1 SQVTM and CDR2 ANQGSEA. The CDR3 extends over 16 amino acids. The CDR3 region is CSVEVAQGISTGELFF.

The rearrangement joins TRBV29-1 to TRBJ2-6. The length of the CDR3 is 15 residues. Germline-derived CDR1 and CDR2 are SQVTM and ANQGSEA. CDR3 region: CSVRVFEIGANVLTF.

Measured by frequency, this clonotype is medium-sized. The chain couples TRBV20-1 to TRBJ1-1; the TRBD1 assignment by TCRdb is unverifiable without DNA. Germline loops: CDR1 DFQATT, CDR2 SNEGSKA (reference sequence). This CDR3 contains 12 residues. CDR3 amino acids: CSASEEGTEAFF.

This chain connects TRBV6-5 to TRBJ1-3; checking the TCRdb D call of TRBD1 is not possible without DNA. This CDR3 region has 14 residues. Germline V gives CDR1 MNHEY, CDR2 SVGAGI. The CDR3 sequence is CASSSGTGGNTIYF.

This chain connects TRBV23-1 to TRBJ2-3. TRBV23-1 carries the ORF label, with uncertain function. This CDR3 comprises 13 residues. CDR3 amino acids: CASSESFTDTQYF.

V and J are TRBV6-2 or TRBV6-3 and TRBJ2-1. This CDR3 has 13 residues. Looked up from germline, CDR1 is MNHEY and CDR2 is SVGEGT. This chain's CDR3 is CASSVGIRNEQFF.

In terms of frequency, this clonotype is medium-sized. The gene calls are TRBV20-1 and TRBJ1-2; with no DNA, the TCRdb D assignment of TRBD1 cannot be verified. Germline-derived CDR1 and CDR2 are DFQATT and SNEGSKA (reference sequence). The CDR3 is 15 amino acids. This chain's CDR3 is CSARNRQALDYGYTF.

The chain recombines TRBV20-1 with TRBJ2-1; checking the TCRdb D call of TRBD2 is not possible without DNA. The V gene's germline CDR1 is DFQATT and CDR2 SNEGSKA (reference sequence). The CDR3 loop spans 14 amino acids. CDR3 sequence: CSASTSGDYNEQFF.

The chain is built from TRBV10-3 and TRBJ2-1. Per germline, CDR1 ENHRY and CDR2 SYGVKD. This CDR3 is 13 amino acids long. The CDR3 spells CAISEAVNNDQFF.

This chain uses TRBV7-2 with TRBJ1-5; TCRdb's assignment of TRBD1 cannot be checked, as there is no DNA. The CDR3 has 18 residues. The germline V gene encodes CDR1 SGHTA and CDR2 FQGNSA. CDR3 amino acids: CASSSGRVLLGQNQPQHF.

The rearrangement links TRBV29-1 to TRBJ2-7; TCRdb selects TRBD1, and the lack of DNA leaves this call unchecked. This CDR3 is built from 12 residues. The germline gives CDR1 SQVTM, CDR2 ANQGSEA. CDR3 sequence: CSGGQGSYEQYF.

This clonotype shows up as medium-sized (0.01 to 0.1%) by frequency. The gene calls are TRBV28 and TRBJ2-7. CDR3 size: 12 residues. Germline V CDR1 and CDR2: MDHEN, SYDVKM. The CDR3 loop reads CASSQGYYEQYF.

In terms of frequency, this clonotype is medium-sized. The CDR3 loop is CASRPSTRSYNSPLHF. This sequence joins TRBV12-3 or TRBV12-4 and TRBJ1-6. The CDR3 has 16 amino acids.

This clonotype is deemed medium-sized by its frequency. The genes are TRBV11-2 and TRBJ2-3; TCRdb reports TRBD1, a call that lacks DNA to check it against. The CDR3 sequence is 13 residues long. Germline V gene lookup returns CDR1 SGHAT and CDR2 FQNNGV. The CDR3 reads CASLPPEADTQYF.

The chain carries TRBV29-1 and TRBJ1-2. The CDR3 sequence is 11 residues long. CDR1 and CDR2 from the germline V gene are SQVTM and ANQGSEA. The CDR3 protein is CSVEDRYGYTF.

The chain combines TRBV29-1 with TRBJ2-7; TCRdb's D gene call, TRBD1, goes unchecked for lack of DNA. The germline V gene has CDR1 SQVTM and CDR2 ANQGSEA. The CDR3 runs to 13 residues. The CDR3 here is CSAGGISSYEQYF.

The genes are TRBV20-1 and TRBJ1-6; the D gene TCRdb calls, TRBD1, cannot be checked with no DNA. The CDR3 covers 14 residues. Per germline, CDR1 DFQATT and CDR2 SNEGSKA (reference sequence). CDR3 sequence reads: CSARLSGFGSPLHF.

The V and J genes are TRBV20-1 and TRBJ1-2; the D call of TRBD1 rests on TCRdb alone, since no DNA is present to check it. This CDR3 region has 11 residues. CDR1 DFQATT and CDR2 SNEGSKA come from the germline V gene (reference sequence). The CDR3 is CSATQDNGYTF.

According to its frequency, this clonotype is medium-sized (0.01 to 0.1%). The genes are TRBV7-9 and TRBJ1-5; without DNA, the TCRdb call of TRBD1 cannot be checked. CDR1 and CDR2 from the germline V gene are SEHNR and FQNEAQ (reference sequence). CDR3 length equals 15 residues. CDR3 in amino acids: CASSPAGTVNQPQHF. The whole variable domain, remainder taken from reference TRBV7-9 and TRBJ1-5, is DTGVSQNPRHKITKRGQNVTFRCDPISEHNRLYWYRQTLGQGPEFLTYFQNEAQLEKSRLLSDRFSAERPKGSFSTLEIQRTEQGDSAMYLCASSPAGTVNQPQHFGDGTRLSIL.

This clonotype shows up as medium-sized by frequency. V usage is TRBV29-1 and J usage is TRBJ2-1; TCRdb's D call, TRBD2, is unchecked because there is no DNA. Germline-derived CDR1 and CDR2 are SQVTM and ANQGSEA. This CDR3 has 19 amino acids. CDR3 in amino acids: CSVEPRDSRISISLNEQFF.

The V and J genes are TRBV7-2 and TRBJ2-1. CDR3 length: 15 residues. Germline-derived CDR1 and CDR2 are SGHTA and FQGNSA. CDR3 in amino acids: CASSLAQGSYNEQFF.

This clonotype is deemed medium-sized by its frequency. This chain joins TRBV7-9 and TRBJ2-7; TCRdb designates TRBD1, a call that cannot be tested without DNA. The length of the CDR3 is 14 residues. Looked up from germline, CDR1 is SEHNR and CDR2 is FQNEAQ (reference sequence). CDR3 protein: CASSSDREVYEQYF.

V gene TRBV29-1 combines with J gene TRBJ2-5. Germline V gives CDR1 SQVTM, CDR2 ANQGSEA. The CDR3 sequence is 13 residues long. The CDR3 loop is CSVTDPNQETQYF.

The rearrangement uses TRBV25-1 and TRBJ1-1. The CDR3 has 11 amino acids. Germline CDR1 and CDR2: MGHDK and SYGVNS. The CDR3 here is CASSQNTEAFF.

V and J are TRBV4-3 and TRBJ2-1; the TCRdb call, TRBD2, lacks DNA for checking. The CDR3 has 16 residues. Germline V lookup: CDR1 LGHNA, CDR2 YSLEER. The CDR3 is CASSQERTSGYNEQFF.

The chain is built from TRBV29-1 and TRBJ2-1; TCRdb picks TRBD2, but there is no DNA to check that call. In germline, CDR1 is SQVTM, CDR2 ANQGSEA. The CDR3 is 13 residues long. The CDR3 spells CSVQTSGSDEQFF.

By frequency, this clonotype registers medium-sized. This rearrangement joins TRBV5-1 to TRBJ2-6. Per the germline V gene, CDR1 is SGHRS and CDR2 is YFSETQ. This CDR3 contains 15 residues. CDR3 sequence reads: CASRGQGSGANVLTF.